The 10 T cell receptor beta chains below come from one sample, sequenced in a study of response to subunit inactivated influenza vaccine. Each CDR3 protein is one row after TCRdb ran MiXCR on the RT-PCR reads. The sample lists roughly 500,000 distinct CDR3 sequences, less than 30% occurring once. The specimen comprised CD4+ T cells sorted from PBMCs, sampled around 5 days after vaccination. Receptors were obtained from a man aged 50 to 60 who received an inactivated influenza vaccine.

This chain uses TRBV4-3 with TRBJ2-1; D may be TRBD1 (5 bases). This CDR3 has 14 residues. CDR1 and CDR2 from the germline V gene are LGHNA and YSLEER. Between the trimmed V and J ends, which lost 4 bases and 5 bases, there was a span of 12 bases. CDR3 sequence reads: CASSRQGSNNEQFF. In DNA, the CDR3 is TGCGCCAGCAGCCGCCAGGGTAGCAACAATGAGCAGTTCTTC.

This clonotype was counted between two and nine times. The rearrangement joins TRBV7-2 to TRBJ2-7, with TRBD2 matching over 13 bases. V dropped 2 bases and J dropped 2; count of bases not matched to a gene: 6. The CDR3 is 17 residues long. Germline V gene lookup returns CDR1 SGHTA and CDR2 FQGNSA. CDR3 protein: CASSLQLAGGPAYEQYF. In DNA form, the CDR3 reads TGTGCCAGCAGCTTACAACTAGCGGGAGGGCCCGCCTACGAGCAGTACTTC.

This clonotype appeared a few times. The V and J genes are TRBV7-9 and TRBJ1-2; D is possibly TRBD1 (6 bases). The CDR3 loop spans 12 amino acids. V shed 5 bases and J shed 5 bases, with 9 bases lying between them. The germline gives CDR1 SEHNR, CDR2 FQNEAQ (reference sequence). The DNA for the CDR3 is TGTGCCAGCAGCCCTGGACAGTATGGCTACACCTTC. As protein: CASSPGQYGYTF. Full variable domain (remainder filled in from reference TRBV7-9 and TRBJ1-2): DTGVSQNPRHKITKRGQNVTFRCDPISEHNRLYWYRQTLGQGPEFLTYFQNEAQLEKSRLLSDRFSAERPKGSFSTLEIQRTEQGDSAMYLCASSPGQYGYTFGSGTRLTVV.

V usage is TRBV6-2 or TRBV6-3 and J usage is TRBJ2-5; 14 bases match TRBD2. Trimming took 5 bases from V and 2 from J; bases not matched to a gene: 7. Germline V lookup: CDR1 MNHEY, CDR2 SVGEGT. The length of the CDR3 is 17 residues. CDR3 sequence reads: CASSPTSGRAWQETQYF. The DNA of the CDR3 is TGTGCCAGCAGTCCGACTAGCGGGAGGGCCTGGCAAGAGACCCAGTACTTC.

The chain couples TRBV10-3 to TRBJ2-7, with a tentative D call TRBD1 (6 bases). Deletions cut 3 bases from V and 7 bases from J, with 13 bases between. The CDR3 totals 13 residues. CDR1 is ENHRY, CDR2 SYGVKD, per germline. CDR3 region: CAISDQGMREQYF. CDR3 bases: TGTGCCATCAGTGATCAGGGGATGCGGGAGCAGTACTTC.

The chain combines TRBV6-2 or TRBV6-3 with TRBJ2-7; TRBD1 matches at 9 bases. The CDR3 has 17 amino acids. Per the germline V gene, CDR1 is MNHEY and CDR2 is SVGEGT. Trimming at V came to 4 bases and at J to 2 bases, leaving 12 bases not matched to a gene. CDR3 region: CASSSPPGTGKPYEQYF. DNA for the CDR3: TGTGCCAGCAGTTCTCCGCCCGGGACAGGGAAACCCTACGAGCAGTACTTC.

The chain joins TRBV28 to TRBJ2-3; D may be TRBD1 (5 bases). The V and J ends lost 4 bases and 0 bases respectively, with 11 bases between them. The germline V gene encodes CDR1 MDHEN and CDR2 SYDVKM. CDR3 size: 15 residues. The CDR3 DNA sequence: TGTGCCAGCAGTTCCCAGACAGTTAGCACAGATACGCAGTATTTT. It specifies CASSSQTVSTDTQYF.

This clonotype showed up just a few times. The J gene is TRBJ2-1, the V gene TRBV20-1; D is tentatively TRBD1 or TRBD2 (6 bases each). The V and J ends lost 3 bases and 2 bases respectively, with 20 bases between them. Germline assignment: CDR1 DFQATT and CDR2 SNEGSKA (reference sequence). The CDR3 is 17 amino acids. The CDR3 region is CSASPLLRGPPYNEQFF. The CDR3 coding sequence is TGCAGTGCTAGCCCCCTCCTCCGGGGGCCCCCCTACAATGAGCAGTTCTTC.

This clonotype showed up just a few times. The CDR3 nucleotides are TGTGCCAGCAGTACCTCAGTACCTCGCAATCAGCCCCAGCATTTT. It yields the protein CASSTSVPRNQPQHF. V usage is TRBV12-3 or TRBV12-4 and J usage is TRBJ1-5; D not certain. CDR3 size: 15 residues. Trimming cost V 5 bases and J 2 bases, with 13 bases left between them.

This chain connects TRBV27 to TRBJ2-4; the D call may be TRBD1 or TRBD2 (5 bases each). The germline V gene has CDR1 MNHEY and CDR2 SMNVEV (reference sequence). The CDR3 runs 17 residues. V lost 5 bases and J 7 bases, leaving 24 bases between the germline ends. CDR3 in amino acids: CASSPLRDEEATNIQYF. The CDR3 coding sequence is TGTGCCAGCAGTCCCCTACGGGACGAGGAGGCAACGAACATTCAGTACTTC.